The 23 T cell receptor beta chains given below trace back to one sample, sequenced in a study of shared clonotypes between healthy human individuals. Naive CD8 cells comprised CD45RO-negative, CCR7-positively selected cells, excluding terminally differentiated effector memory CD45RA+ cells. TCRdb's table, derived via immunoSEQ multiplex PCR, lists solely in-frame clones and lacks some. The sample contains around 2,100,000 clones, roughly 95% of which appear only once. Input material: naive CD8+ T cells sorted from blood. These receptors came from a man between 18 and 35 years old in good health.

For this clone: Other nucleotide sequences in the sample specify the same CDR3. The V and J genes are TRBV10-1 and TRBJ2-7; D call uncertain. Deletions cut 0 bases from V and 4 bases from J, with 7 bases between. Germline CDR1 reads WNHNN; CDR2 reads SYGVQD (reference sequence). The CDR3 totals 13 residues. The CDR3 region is CASSESEGYEQYF. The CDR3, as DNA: TGCGCCAGCAGTGAGTCTGAAGGGTACGAGCAGTACTTC.

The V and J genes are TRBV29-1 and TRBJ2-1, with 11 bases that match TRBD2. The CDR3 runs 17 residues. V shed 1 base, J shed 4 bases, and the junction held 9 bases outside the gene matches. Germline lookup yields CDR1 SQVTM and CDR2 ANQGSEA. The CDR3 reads CSVEGDGTSGSYNEQFF. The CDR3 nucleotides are TGCAGCGTTGAAGGAGACGGGACTAGCGGTTCTTACAATGAGCAGTTCTTC.

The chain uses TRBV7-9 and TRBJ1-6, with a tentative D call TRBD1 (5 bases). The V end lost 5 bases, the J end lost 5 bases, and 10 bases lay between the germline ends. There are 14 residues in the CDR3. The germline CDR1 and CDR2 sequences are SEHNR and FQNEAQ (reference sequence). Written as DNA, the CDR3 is TGTGCCAGCAGCCAGATGGGGGATAATTCACCCCTCCACTTT. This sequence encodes CASSQMGDNSPLHF.

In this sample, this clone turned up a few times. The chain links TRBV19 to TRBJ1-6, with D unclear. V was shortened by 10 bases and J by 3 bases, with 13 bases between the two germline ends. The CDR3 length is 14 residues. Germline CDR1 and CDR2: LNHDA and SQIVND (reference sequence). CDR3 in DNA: TGTGCCACCCGGGGTTCCGGCTATAATTCACCCCTCCACTTT. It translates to CATRGSGYNSPLHF.

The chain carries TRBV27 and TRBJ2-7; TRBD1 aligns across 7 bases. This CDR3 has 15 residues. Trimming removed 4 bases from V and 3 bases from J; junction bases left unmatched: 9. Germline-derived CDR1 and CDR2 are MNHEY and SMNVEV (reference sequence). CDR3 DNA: TGTGCCAGCAGTTCCCTGGGACCAGGGGGCTACGAGCAGTACTTC. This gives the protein CASSSLGPGGYEQYF.

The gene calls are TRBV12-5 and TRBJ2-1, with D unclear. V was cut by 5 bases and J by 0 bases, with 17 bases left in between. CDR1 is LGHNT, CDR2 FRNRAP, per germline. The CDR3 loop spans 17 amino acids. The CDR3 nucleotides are TGTGCTAGTGGTCCCAATCGTTCTACGTTCTCCTACAATGAGCAGTTCTTC. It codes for CASGPNRSTFSYNEQFF.

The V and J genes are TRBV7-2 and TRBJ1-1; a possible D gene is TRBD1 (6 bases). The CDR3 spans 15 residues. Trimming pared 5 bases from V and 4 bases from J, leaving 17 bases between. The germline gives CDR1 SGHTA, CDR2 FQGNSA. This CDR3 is CASSLSGEIATEAFF. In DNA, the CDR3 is TGTGCCAGCAGCCTTTCAGGGGAGATTGCCACTGAAGCTTTCTTT.

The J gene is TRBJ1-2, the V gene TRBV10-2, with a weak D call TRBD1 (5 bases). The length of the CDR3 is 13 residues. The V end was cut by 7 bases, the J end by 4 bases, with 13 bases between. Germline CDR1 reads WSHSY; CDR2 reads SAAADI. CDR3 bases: TGCGCCAGCAAGGGCAGCCAGGGCTATGGCTACACCTTC. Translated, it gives CASKGSQGYGYTF.

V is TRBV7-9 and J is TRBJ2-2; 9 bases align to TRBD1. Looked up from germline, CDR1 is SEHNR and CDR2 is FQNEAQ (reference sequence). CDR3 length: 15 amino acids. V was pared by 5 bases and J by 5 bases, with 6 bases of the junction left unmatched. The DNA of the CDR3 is TGTGCCAGCAGCGAGACAGGGGGGAGGACCGGGGAGCTGTTTTTT. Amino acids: CASSETGGRTGELFF. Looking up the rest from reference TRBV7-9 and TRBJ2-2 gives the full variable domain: DTGVSQNPRHKITKRGQNVTFRCDPISEHNRLYWYRQTLGQGPEFLTYFQNEAQLEKSRLLSDRFSAERPKGSFSTLEIQRTEQGDSAMYLCASSETGGRTGELFFGEGSRLTVL.

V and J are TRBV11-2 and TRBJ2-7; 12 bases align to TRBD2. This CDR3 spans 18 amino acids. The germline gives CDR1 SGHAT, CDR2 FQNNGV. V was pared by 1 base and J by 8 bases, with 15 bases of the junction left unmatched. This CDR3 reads CASSLAPSPGLAGYQQYF. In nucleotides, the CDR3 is TGTGCCAGCAGCTTAGCCCCCTCCCCTGGACTAGCGGGGTATCAGCAGTACTTC. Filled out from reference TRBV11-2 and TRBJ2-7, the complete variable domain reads EAGVAQSPRYKIIEKRQSVAFWCNPISGHATLYWYQQILGQGPKLLIQFQNNGVVDDSQLPKDRFSAERLKGVDSTLKIQPAKLEDSAVYLCASSLAPSPGLAGYQQYFGPGTRLTVT.

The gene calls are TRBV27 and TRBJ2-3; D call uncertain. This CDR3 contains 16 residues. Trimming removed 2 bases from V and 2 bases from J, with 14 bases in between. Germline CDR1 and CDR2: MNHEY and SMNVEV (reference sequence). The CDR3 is CASSLARSSPTDTQYF. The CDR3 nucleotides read TGTGCCAGCAGTTTAGCGAGAAGTAGCCCCACAGATACGCAGTATTTT.

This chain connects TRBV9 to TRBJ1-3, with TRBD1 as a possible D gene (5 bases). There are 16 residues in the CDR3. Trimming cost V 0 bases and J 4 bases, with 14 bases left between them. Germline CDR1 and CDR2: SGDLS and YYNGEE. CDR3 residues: CASSVGMGPGGNTIYF. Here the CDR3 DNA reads TGTGCCAGCAGCGTAGGGATGGGGCCAGGAGGAAACACCATATATTTT.

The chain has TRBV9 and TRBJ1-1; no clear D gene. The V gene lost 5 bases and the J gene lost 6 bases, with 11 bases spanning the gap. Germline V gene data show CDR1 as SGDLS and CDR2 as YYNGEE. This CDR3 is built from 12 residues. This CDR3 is CASSVSDSEAFF. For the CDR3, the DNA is TGTGCCAGCAGTGTATCTGACTCTGAAGCTTTCTTT.

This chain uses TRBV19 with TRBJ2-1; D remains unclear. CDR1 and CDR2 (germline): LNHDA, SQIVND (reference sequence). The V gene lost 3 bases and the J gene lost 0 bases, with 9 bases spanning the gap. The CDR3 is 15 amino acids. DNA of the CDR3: TGTGCCAGTAGTATTCAGGACCTCTCCTACAATGAGCAGTTCTTC. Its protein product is CASSIQDLSYNEQFF.

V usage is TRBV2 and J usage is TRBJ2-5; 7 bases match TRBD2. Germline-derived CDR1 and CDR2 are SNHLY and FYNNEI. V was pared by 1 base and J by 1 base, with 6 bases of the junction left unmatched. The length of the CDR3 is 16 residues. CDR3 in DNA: TGTGCCAGCAGTGAAGGTCCGGGGGGTGTCCAAGAGACCCAGTACTTC. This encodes CASSEGPGGVQETQYF.

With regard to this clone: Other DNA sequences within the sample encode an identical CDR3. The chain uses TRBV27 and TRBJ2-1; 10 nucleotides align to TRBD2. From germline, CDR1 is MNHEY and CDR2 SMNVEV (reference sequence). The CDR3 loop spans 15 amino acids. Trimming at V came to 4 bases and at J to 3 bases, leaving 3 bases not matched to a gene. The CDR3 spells CASSSLAGVYNEQFF. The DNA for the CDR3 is TGTGCCAGCAGTTCCCTAGCGGGGGTCTACAATGAGCAGTTCTTC.

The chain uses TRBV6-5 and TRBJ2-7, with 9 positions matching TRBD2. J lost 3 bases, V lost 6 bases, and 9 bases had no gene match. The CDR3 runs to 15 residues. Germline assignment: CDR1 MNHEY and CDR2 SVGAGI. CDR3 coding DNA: TGTGCCAGCAGACTTAGCGGGAGTCCCCACTACGAGCAGTACTTC. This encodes CASRLSGSPHYEQYF.

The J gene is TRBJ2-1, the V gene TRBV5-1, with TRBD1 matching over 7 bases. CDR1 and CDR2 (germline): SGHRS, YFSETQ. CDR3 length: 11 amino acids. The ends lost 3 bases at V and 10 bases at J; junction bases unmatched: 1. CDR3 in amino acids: CASSSDREQFF. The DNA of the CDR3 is TGCGCCAGCAGCTCGGACAGGGAGCAGTTCTTC.

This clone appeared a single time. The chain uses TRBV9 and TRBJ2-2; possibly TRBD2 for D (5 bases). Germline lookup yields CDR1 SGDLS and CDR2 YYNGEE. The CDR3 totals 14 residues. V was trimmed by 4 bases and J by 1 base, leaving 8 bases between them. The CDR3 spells CASSSGRNTGELFF. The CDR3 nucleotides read TGTGCCAGCAGCAGCGGACGGAACACCGGGGAGCTGTTTTTT.

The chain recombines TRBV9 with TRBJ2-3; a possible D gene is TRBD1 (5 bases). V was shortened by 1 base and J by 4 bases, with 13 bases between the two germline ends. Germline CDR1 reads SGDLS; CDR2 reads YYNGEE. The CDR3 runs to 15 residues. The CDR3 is CASSVQDQQADTQYF. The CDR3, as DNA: TGTGCCAGCAGCGTACAGGACCAACAGGCAGATACGCAGTATTTT.

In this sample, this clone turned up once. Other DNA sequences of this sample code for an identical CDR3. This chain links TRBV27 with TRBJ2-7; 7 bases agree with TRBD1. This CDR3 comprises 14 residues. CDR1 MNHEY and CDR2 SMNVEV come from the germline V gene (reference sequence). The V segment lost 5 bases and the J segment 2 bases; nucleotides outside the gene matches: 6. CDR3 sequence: CASSPPGQPYEQYF. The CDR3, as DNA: TGTGCCAGCAGTCCACCGGGACAGCCCTACGAGCAGTACTTC.

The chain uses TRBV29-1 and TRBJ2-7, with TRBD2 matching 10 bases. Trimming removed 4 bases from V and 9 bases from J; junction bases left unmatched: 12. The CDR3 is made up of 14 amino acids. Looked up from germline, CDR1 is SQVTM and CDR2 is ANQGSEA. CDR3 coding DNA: TGCAGCGTTGTGACCGGGACTAGCGACAACCGGCAGTACTTC. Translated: CSVVTGTSDNRQYF.

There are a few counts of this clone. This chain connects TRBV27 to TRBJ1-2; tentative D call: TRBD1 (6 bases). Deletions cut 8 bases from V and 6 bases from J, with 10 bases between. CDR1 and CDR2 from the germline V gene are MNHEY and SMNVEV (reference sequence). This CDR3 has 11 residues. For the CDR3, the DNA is TGTGCCAGCTGGGGGCCCGATGGCTACACCTTC. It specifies CASWGPDGYTF.